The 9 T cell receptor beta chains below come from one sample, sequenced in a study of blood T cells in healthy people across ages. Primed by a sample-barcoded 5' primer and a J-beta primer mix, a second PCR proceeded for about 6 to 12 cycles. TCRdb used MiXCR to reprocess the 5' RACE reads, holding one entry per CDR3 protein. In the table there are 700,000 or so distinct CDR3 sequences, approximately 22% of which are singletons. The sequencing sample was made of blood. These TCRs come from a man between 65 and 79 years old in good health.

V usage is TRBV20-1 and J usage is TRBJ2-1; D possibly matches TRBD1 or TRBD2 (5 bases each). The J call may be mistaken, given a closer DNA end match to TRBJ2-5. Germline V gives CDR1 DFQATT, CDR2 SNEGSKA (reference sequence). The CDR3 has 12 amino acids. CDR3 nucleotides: TGCAGTGCTACGGGACCACAAGAGACCCAGTACTTC. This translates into CSATGPQETQYF.

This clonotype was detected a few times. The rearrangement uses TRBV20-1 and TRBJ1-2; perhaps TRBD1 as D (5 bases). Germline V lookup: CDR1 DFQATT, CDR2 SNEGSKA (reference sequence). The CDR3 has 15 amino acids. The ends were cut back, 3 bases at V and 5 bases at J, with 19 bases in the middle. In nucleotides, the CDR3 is TGCAGTGCTAGTGATCTGCAGGGTGCCCCTTATGGCTACACCTTC. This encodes CSASDLQGAPYGYTF.

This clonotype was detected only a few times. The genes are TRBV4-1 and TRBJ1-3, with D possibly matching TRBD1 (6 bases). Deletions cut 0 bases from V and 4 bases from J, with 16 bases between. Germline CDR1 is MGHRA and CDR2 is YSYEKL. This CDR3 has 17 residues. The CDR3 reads CASSQEIGTGRGNTIYF. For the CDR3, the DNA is TGCGCCAGCAGCCAAGAAATTGGAACAGGGAGAGGAAACACCATATATTTT.

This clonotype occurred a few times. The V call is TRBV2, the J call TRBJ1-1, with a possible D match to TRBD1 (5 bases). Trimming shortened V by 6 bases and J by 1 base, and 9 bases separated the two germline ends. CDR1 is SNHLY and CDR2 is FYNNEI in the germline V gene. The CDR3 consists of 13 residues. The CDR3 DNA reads TGTGCCAGCAGGGAGGACACGAACACTGAAGCTTTCTTT. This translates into CASREDTNTEAFF.

The CDR3 bases are TGCAGTGCTAGCGGGGGTACGATAGATACGCAGTATTTT. Residues: CSASGGTIDTQYF. This sequence joins TRBV20-1 and TRBJ2-3; tentative D call: TRBD2 (6 bases). Trimming left V 3 bases short and J 5 bases short, with 12 bases between. The CDR3 extends over 13 amino acids. CDR1 and CDR2 from the germline V gene are DFQATT and SNEGSKA (reference sequence).

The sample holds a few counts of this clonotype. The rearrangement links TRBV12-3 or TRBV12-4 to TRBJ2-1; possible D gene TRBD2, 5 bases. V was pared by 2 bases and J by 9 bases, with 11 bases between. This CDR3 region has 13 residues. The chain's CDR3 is CASSLSLVGEQFF. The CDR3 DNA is TGTGCCAGCAGTTTATCACTAGTTGGTGAGCAGTTCTTC.

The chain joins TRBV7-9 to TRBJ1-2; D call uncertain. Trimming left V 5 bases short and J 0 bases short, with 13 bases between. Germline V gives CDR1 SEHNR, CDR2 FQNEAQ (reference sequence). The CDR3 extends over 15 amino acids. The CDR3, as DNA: TGTGCCAGCAGCCCTGGAGAGACCGCTAACTATGGCTACACCTTC. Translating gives CASSPGETANYGYTF.

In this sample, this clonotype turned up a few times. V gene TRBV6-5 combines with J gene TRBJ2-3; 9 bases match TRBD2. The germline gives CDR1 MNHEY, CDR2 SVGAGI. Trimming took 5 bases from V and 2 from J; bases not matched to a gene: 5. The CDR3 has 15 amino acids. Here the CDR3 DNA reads TGTGCCAGCAGTACTCCTAGCGGGGTCACAGATACGCAGTATTTT. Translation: CASSTPSGVTDTQYF.

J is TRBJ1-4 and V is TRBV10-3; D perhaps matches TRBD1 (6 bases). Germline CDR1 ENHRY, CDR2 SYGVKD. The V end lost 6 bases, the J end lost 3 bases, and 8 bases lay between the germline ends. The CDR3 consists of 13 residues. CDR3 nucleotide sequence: TGTGCCATCAGGGACAGACCTAATGAAAAACTGTTTTTT. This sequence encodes CAIRDRPNEKLFF.